This T cell receptor (beta chain) was found in a study of monozygotic twins with inflammatory bowel disease. TCRdb re-called the 5' RACE reads and catalogs CDR3 proteins one per entry, DNA excluded. The listing contains just over 300,000 distinct CDR3 sequences. The germline V gene has CDR1 MNHEY and CDR2 SMNVEV (reference sequence). The CDR3 is 13 amino acids. The chain is built from TRBV27 and TRBJ2-2; TCRdb proposes TRBD2, but this gene call is untestable without DNA. Sequencing input: blood. The clonotype originates from a human donor with ulcerative colitis or Crohn's disease, or a healthy co-twin of an affected twin (not recorded which). The CDR3 reads CASSPYRGRELFF.